Listed here are 30 T cell receptor beta chains from one sample, sequenced in a study of identical twins. TCRdb itself ran the 5' RACE reads through MiXCR, one entry per CDR3 protein. The sample carries about 530,000 distinct CDR3 sequences, approximately 16% recorded once. This sample also belongs to another study, concerning yellow fever vaccine responses in identical twins.

The source material was CD4+ T cells sorted from blood. The receptors come from a young woman in good health.

This clonotype has more than one count but fewer than ten. V usage is TRBV24-1 and J usage is TRBJ2-5; D perhaps matches TRBD1 (8 bases). Germline V gene data show CDR1 as KGHDR and CDR2 as SFDVKD. This CDR3 comprises 13 residues. With 9 bases removed from V and 2 bases from J, the gap between germline ends came to 12 bases. CDR3 nucleotide sequence: TGTGCCACCGGACAGGGAGGGCAAGAGACCCAGTACTTC. Protein sequence: CATGQGGQETQYF.

The V call is TRBV20-1, the J call TRBJ1-1; a weak D match, TRBD1 (5 bases). The germline gives CDR1 DFQATT, CDR2 SNEGSKA (reference sequence). This CDR3 spans 13 amino acids. Deletions cut 4 bases from V and 4 bases from J, with 13 bases between. DNA of the CDR3: TGCAGTGCTACAGCAGGACACCGCACTGAAGCTTTCTTT. The encoded protein is CSATAGHRTEAFF.

This clonotype was picked up a small number of times. V gene TRBV5-5 combines with J gene TRBJ1-6, with TRBD1 as a possible D gene (6 bases). V lost 2 bases and J lost 10, with 16 bases in between. The CDR3 runs 15 residues. The germline V gene has CDR1 SGHKS and CDR2 YYEKEE (reference sequence). The CDR3 protein is CASSLAAGVRSPLHF. In nucleotides, the CDR3 is TGTGCCAGCAGCTTAGCCGCAGGGGTTCGGTCACCCCTCCACTTT.

The rearrangement joins TRBV5-1 to TRBJ2-7; D is perhaps TRBD2 (5 bases). The CDR3 is made up of 14 amino acids. Trimming left V 1 base short and J 5 bases short, with 13 bases between. The germline V gene encodes CDR1 SGHRS and CDR2 YFSETQ. The CDR3 region is CASSLYAGGDEQYV. The CDR3, as DNA: TGCGCCAGCAGCTTGTACGCGGGTGGCGACGAGCAGTACGTC.

The V gene is TRBV7-9, the J gene TRBJ1-1; D gene ambiguous. Trimming stripped 0 bases from V and 4 bases from J, with 15 bases between. CDR1 is SEHNR, CDR2 FQNEAQ, per germline (reference sequence). The CDR3 spans 16 residues. CDR3 sequence: CASSLAGPRRSTEAFF. The CDR3, as DNA: TGTGCCAGCAGCTTAGCAGGACCCCGTCGGAGCACTGAAGCTTTCTTT.

This clonotype was counted a few times. J is TRBJ2-3 and V is TRBV20-1; D is perhaps TRBD2 (6 bases). Per germline, CDR1 DFQATT and CDR2 SNEGSKA (reference sequence). V lost 0 bases to trimming and J lost 4 bases, with 14 bases between them. The CDR3 runs 15 residues. CDR3 nucleotide sequence: TGCAGTGCTAGAGATCTTGGGGGGAAGTCAGATACGCAGTATTTT. Its translation is CSARDLGGKSDTQYF.

CDR3 DNA: TGCAGTGCGAGGAAGACCTATGAGCAGTTCTTC. The encoded protein is CSARKTYEQFF. J is TRBJ2-1 and V is TRBV20-1; D is unresolved. This CDR3 has 11 residues. Germline V gene data show CDR1 as DFQATT and CDR2 as SNEGSKA (reference sequence). The V and J ends lost 6 bases and 8 bases respectively, with 11 bases between them.

The table lists this clonotype with a few counts. CDR3 bases: TGCGCCAGCAGCGATGAATTTGGGACTAGCGCCGAGCAGTACTTC. Protein: CASSDEFGTSAEQYF. The chain uses TRBV5-1 and TRBJ2-7; TRBD2 matches 10 bases. With 4 bases clipped from V and 6 bases from J, the junction kept 10 bases outside the gene matches. The CDR3 has 15 residues. Germline V lookup: CDR1 SGHRS, CDR2 YFSETQ.

The chain is built from TRBV7-8 and TRBJ2-7; D unclear. Trimming pared 5 bases from V and 2 bases from J, leaving 10 bases between. The germline V gene encodes CDR1 SGHVS and CDR2 FQNEAQ. The CDR3 runs to 13 residues. CDR3 sequence: CASSRQAPYEQYF. CDR3 coding DNA: TGTGCCAGCAGCCGCCAGGCCCCCTACGAGCAGTACTTC.

This clonotype was seen ten or more times. The CDR3 sequence is CASSYSAGGEQETQYF. Here the CDR3 DNA reads TGTGCCAGCAGTTACTCGGCGGGAGGGGAACAAGAGACCCAGTACTTC. The chain recombines TRBV6-5 with TRBJ2-5; TRBD2 matches at 9 bases. V shed 0 bases, J shed 2 bases, and the junction held 4 bases outside the gene matches. The CDR3 extends over 16 amino acids. CDR1 and CDR2 from the germline V gene are MNHEY and SVGAGI.

As concerns this clonotype: This may arise from a read error, as a much more abundant clone is one base away. V is TRBV12-3 or TRBV12-4 and J is TRBJ2-1; D remains ambiguous. Trimming pared 1 base from V and 8 bases from J, leaving 12 bases between. This CDR3 spans 14 amino acids. The CDR3 protein is CASSLEKGIYEQFF. The DNA for the CDR3 is TGTGCCAGCAGTTTAGAGAAGGGCATCTATGAGCAGTTCTTC.

This chain links TRBV25-1 with TRBJ2-3; D is undetermined. Germline V gene data show CDR1 as MGHDK and CDR2 as SYGVNS. V was trimmed by 3 bases and J by 2 bases, leaving 9 bases between them. CDR3 length: 14 amino acids. The CDR3 DNA reads TGTGCCAGCAGTGATACAACTATCACAGATACGCAGTATTTT. It specifies CASSDTTITDTQYF.

In its sample, this clonotype was seen many times. This chain uses TRBV12-3 or TRBV12-4 with TRBJ1-2; 8 bases agree with TRBD1. V lost 6 bases to trimming and J lost 7 bases; unmatched junction nucleotides: 7. This CDR3 contains 13 residues. The chain's CDR3 is CASRSQGGSGYTF. CDR3 nucleotides: TGTGCCAGCAGGTCACAGGGGGGCTCTGGCTACACCTTC.

This clonotype turned up a few times. The J gene is TRBJ2-5, the V gene TRBV20-1; maybe TRBD2 (5 bases). V lost 2 bases and J lost 2, with 12 bases in between. This CDR3 has 14 amino acids. Germline V gene lookup returns CDR1 DFQATT and CDR2 SNEGSKA (reference sequence). The CDR3 loop is CSARFRGKQETQYF. In nucleotides, the CDR3 is TGCAGTGCTAGATTTCGGGGAAAGCAAGAGACCCAGTACTTC.

This rearrangement joins TRBV15 to TRBJ2-5, with D uncertain. CDR3 length: 13 amino acids. Germline lookup yields CDR1 LNHNV and CDR2 YYDKDF (reference sequence). The V gene lost 3 bases and the J gene lost 1 base, with 6 bases spanning the gap. The CDR3 DNA sequence: TGTGCCACCAGCAGCGGCCCCCAAGAGACCCAGTACTTC. It yields the protein CATSSGPQETQYF.

The rearrangement joins TRBV20-1 to TRBJ2-5, with a possible D match to TRBD2 (7 bases). The CDR3 totals 12 residues. Trimming took 6 bases from V and 5 from J, leaving 13 bases between them. Germline V gene data show CDR1 as DFQATT and CDR2 as SNEGSKA (reference sequence). Here the CDR3 DNA reads TGCAGTGCGAAACAGGGAGGGGAGACCCAGTACTTC. Protein: CSAKQGGETQYF.

This clonotype was picked up a small number of times. This rearrangement joins TRBV6-2 or TRBV6-3 to TRBJ2-5; D gene ambiguous. The germline CDR1 and CDR2 sequences are MNHEY and SVGEGT. V was clipped by 8 bases and J by 7 bases, with 17 bases between them. CDR3 length equals 13 residues. CDR3 sequence (DNA): TGTGCCAGCCGGGCCCCCATAATTGTGACCCAGTACTTC. It is translated as CASRAPIIVTQYF.

The genes are TRBV3-1 and TRBJ2-5, with 12 bases matching TRBD1. The V and J ends lost 1 base and 5 bases, in that order; junction bases with no gene match: 17. The CDR3 loop spans 20 amino acids. Germline assignment: CDR1 LGHDT and CDR2 YNNKEL (reference sequence). Here the CDR3 reads CASSQGARPRDRGLGETQYF. The CDR3 DNA follows: TGTGCCAGCAGCCAAGGGGCCCGTCCCCGGGACAGGGGGCTTGGCGAGACCCAGTACTTC.

This clonotype showed up just a few times. The J gene is TRBJ2-3, the V gene TRBV5-6, with no clear D. Trimming stripped 4 bases from V and 4 bases from J, with 13 bases between. CDR1 and CDR2 (germline): SGHDT, YYEEEE. This CDR3 comprises 14 residues. Written as DNA, the CDR3 is TGTGCCAGCAGCCCCCTCACTAAAGCAGATACGCAGTATTTT. Protein: CASSPLTKADTQYF.

There are a few counts of this clonotype. The chain uses TRBV2 and TRBJ2-1; 7 bases agree with TRBD2. Germline V gives CDR1 SNHLY, CDR2 FYNNEI. Trimming took 4 bases from V and 7 from J; bases not matched to a gene: 10. CDR3 length equals 15 residues. The CDR3 loop is CASSGEGLTTNEQFF. The CDR3 coding sequence is TGTGCCAGCAGTGGGGAGGGACTCACTACAAATGAGCAGTTCTTC.

The table lists this clonotype with a few counts. The chain employs TRBV20-1 and TRBJ2-1, with D possibly TRBD2 on 6 matching bases. CDR1 DFQATT and CDR2 SNEGSKA come from the germline V gene (reference sequence). The CDR3 totals 13 residues. Trimming pared 3 bases from V and 8 bases from J, leaving 14 bases between. CDR3 nucleotide sequence: TGCAGTGCTAGTAGGACTGGCGGGGATGAGCAGTTCTTC. Translating gives CSASRTGGDEQFF.

The table lists this clonotype with many counts. The rearrangement joins TRBV29-1 to TRBJ1-1; no clear D gene. With 4 bases removed from V and 4 bases from J, the gap between germline ends came to 7 bases. CDR3 length equals 11 residues. Germline loops: CDR1 SQVTM, CDR2 ANQGSEA. CDR3 nucleotide sequence: TGCAGCGTTGTATGGTTCACTGAAGCTTTCTTT. Amino acids: CSVVWFTEAFF.

The chain has TRBV12-3 or TRBV12-4 and TRBJ1-2; no clear D gene. V was clipped by 1 base and J by 5 bases, with 8 bases between them. This CDR3 contains 13 residues. The CDR3 DNA is TGTGCCAGCAGTTTAGGTTCGGGGTATGGCTACACCTTC. This codes for CASSLGSGYGYTF.

This clonotype has more than one count but fewer than ten. The V call is TRBV29-1, the J call TRBJ2-3; 8 bases fit TRBD1. Germline values: CDR1 SQVTM, CDR2 ANQGSEA. The CDR3 contains 15 residues. With V trimmed by 1 base and J by 1 base, 4 bases remained unmatched. CDR3 residues: CSVEAADRGTDTQYF. The CDR3 DNA reads as TGCAGCGTTGAAGCAGCGGACAGGGGCACAGATACGCAGTATTTT.

The chain uses TRBV10-3 and TRBJ2-1; the D is unclear. The CDR3 totals 12 residues. The germline gives CDR1 ENHRY, CDR2 SYGVKD. Trimming took off 1 base at V and 11 bases at J, with 9 bases between the two ends. The CDR3 here is CAISEWGSQQFF. The DNA of the CDR3 is TGTGCCATCAGTGAGTGGGGTAGTCAGCAGTTCTTC.

This clonotype was observed a handful of times. V gene TRBV5-1 combines with J gene TRBJ1-1; possible D gene TRBD1, 5 bases. CDR1 and CDR2 (germline): SGHRS, YFSETQ. The CDR3 consists of 12 residues. V shed 3 bases and J shed 8 bases, with 11 bases lying between them. The CDR3 loop reads CASSWEGNEAFF. The CDR3 DNA sequence: TGCGCCAGCAGCTGGGAGGGGAACGAAGCTTTCTTT.

Only a few counts were recorded for this clonotype. The gene calls are TRBV7-2 and TRBJ2-3; no clear D gene. Trimming left V 1 base short and J 0 bases short, with 8 bases between. Per the germline V gene, CDR1 is SGHTA and CDR2 is FQGNSA. The CDR3 has 15 residues. Written as DNA, the CDR3 is TGTGCCAGCAGCTTAGAGTCGGCTAGCACAGATACGCAGTATTTT. Translation gives CASSLESASTDTQYF. Supplemented by reference TRBV7-2 and TRBJ2-3, the full variable domain reads GAGVSQSPSNKVTEKGKDVELRCDPISGHTALYWYRQSLGQGLEFLIYFQGNSAPDKSGLPSDRFSAERTGGSVSTLTIQRTQQEDSAVYLCASSLESASTDTQYFGPGTRLTVL.

J is TRBJ2-3 and V is TRBV7-2; 8 bases match TRBD2. CDR1 and CDR2 (germline): SGHTA, FQGNSA. V dropped 5 bases and J dropped 1; count of bases not matched to a gene: 8. The CDR3 covers 16 residues. CDR3 amino acids: CASSPLSRGGTDTQYF. DNA for the CDR3: TGTGCCAGCAGCCCTTTGTCGCGGGGGGGCACAGATACGCAGTATTTT.

This clonotype was counted only a few times. The CDR3 DNA reads as TGTGCCAGCAGCCAAGTCACAGGGGATGCTAGCACAGATACGCAGTATTTT. Its translation is CASSQVTGDASTDTQYF. The genes are TRBV14 and TRBJ2-3; the match to TRBD1 covers 7 bases. CDR3 size: 17 residues. V was clipped by 1 base and J by 0 bases; unmatched bases: 7. Germline CDR1 is SGHDN and CDR2 is FVKESK. Complete variable domain (other parts from reference TRBV14 and TRBJ2-3): EAGVTQFPSHSVIEKGQTVTLRCDPISGHDNLYWYRRVMGKEIKFLLHFVKESKQDESGMPNNRFLAERTGGTYSTLKVQPAELEDSGVYFCASSQVTGDASTDTQYFGPGTRLTVL.

The gene calls are TRBV7-9 and TRBJ1-5, with D unclear. This CDR3 is built from 13 residues. V lost 5 bases and J 2 bases, leaving 7 bases between the germline ends. Germline assignment: CDR1 SEHNR and CDR2 FQNEAQ (reference sequence). CDR3 in amino acids: CASSHEGNQPQHF. The CDR3 nucleotides are TGTGCCAGCAGCCACGAGGGCAATCAGCCCCAGCATTTT.